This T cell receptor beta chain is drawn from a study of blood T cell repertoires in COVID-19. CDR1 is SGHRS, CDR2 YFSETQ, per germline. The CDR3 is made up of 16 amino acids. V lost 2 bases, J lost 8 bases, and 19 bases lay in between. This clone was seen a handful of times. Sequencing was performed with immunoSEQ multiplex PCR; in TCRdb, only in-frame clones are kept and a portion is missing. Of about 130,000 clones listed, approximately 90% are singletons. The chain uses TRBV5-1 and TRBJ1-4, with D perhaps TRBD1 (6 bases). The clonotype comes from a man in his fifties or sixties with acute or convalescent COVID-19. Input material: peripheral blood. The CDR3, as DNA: TGCGCCAGCAGCTTAAGTGGGGGCGGAAGGGGCGAAAAACTGTTTTTT. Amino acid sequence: CASSLSGGGRGEKLFF. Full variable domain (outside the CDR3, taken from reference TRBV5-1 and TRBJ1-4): KAGVTQTPRYLIKTRGQQVTLSCSPISGHRSVSWYQQTPGQGLQFLFEYFSETQRNKGNFPGRFSGRQFSNSRSEMNVSTLELGDSALYLCASSLSGGGRGEKLFFGSGTQLSVL.